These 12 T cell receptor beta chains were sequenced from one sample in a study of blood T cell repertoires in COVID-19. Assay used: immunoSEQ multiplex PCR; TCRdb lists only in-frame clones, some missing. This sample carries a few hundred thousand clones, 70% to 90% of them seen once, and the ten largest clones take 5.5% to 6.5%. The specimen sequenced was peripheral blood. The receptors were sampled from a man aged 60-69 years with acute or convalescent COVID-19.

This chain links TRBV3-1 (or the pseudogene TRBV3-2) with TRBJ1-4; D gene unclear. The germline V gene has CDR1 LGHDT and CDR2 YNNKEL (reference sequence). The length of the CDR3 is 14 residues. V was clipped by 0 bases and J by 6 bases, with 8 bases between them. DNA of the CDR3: TGTGCCAGCAGCCAAGATCGGTTGCATGAAAAACTGTTTTTT. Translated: CASSQDRLHEKLFF.

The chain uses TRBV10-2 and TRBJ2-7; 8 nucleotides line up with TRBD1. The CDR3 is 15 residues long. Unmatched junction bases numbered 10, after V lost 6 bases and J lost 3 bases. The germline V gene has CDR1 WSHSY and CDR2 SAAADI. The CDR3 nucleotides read TGCGCCAGCAGGGTCGATAGGACAGGGATCTACGAGCAGTACTTC. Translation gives CASRVDRTGIYEQYF.

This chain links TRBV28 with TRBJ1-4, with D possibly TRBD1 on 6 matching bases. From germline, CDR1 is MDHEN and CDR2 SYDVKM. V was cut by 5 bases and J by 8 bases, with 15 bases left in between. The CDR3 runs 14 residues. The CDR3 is CASSQQGIGEKLFF. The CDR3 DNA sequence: TGTGCCAGCAGTCAGCAGGGGATTGGAGAAAAACTGTTTTTT. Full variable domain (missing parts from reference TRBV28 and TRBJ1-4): DVKVTQSSRYLVKRTGEKVFLECVQDMDHENMFWYRQDPGLGLRLIYFSYDVKMKEKGDIPEGYSVSREKKERFSLILESASTNQTSMYLCASSQQGIGEKLFFGSGTQLSVL.

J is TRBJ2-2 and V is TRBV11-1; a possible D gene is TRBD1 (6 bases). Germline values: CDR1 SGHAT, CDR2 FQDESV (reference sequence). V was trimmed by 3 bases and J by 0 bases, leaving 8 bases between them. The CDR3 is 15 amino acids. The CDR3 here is CASSFGQTNTGELFF. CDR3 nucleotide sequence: TGTGCCAGCAGCTTCGGACAGACGAACACCGGGGAGCTGTTTTTT.

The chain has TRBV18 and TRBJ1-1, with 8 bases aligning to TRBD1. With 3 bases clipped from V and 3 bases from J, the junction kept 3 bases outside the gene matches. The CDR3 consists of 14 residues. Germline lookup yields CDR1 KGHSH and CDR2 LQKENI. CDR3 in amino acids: CASSPNRGDTEAFF. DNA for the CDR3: TGTGCCAGCTCACCGAACAGGGGGGACACTGAAGCTTTCTTT.

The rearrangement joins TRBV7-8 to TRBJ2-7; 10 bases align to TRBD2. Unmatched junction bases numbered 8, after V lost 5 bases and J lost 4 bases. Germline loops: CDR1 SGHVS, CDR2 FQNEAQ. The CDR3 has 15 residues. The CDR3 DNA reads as TGTGCCAGCAGCCCAGGACTAGCGGAGACTTACGAGCAGTACTTC. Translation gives CASSPGLAETYEQYF.

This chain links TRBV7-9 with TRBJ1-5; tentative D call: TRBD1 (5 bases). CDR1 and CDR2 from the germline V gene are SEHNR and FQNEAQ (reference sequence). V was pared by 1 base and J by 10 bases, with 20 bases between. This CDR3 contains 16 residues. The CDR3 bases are TGTGCCAGCAGCTTAGGGCGGCAGGGAGGGTCCGAACCCCAGCATTTT. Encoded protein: CASSLGRQGGSEPQHF.

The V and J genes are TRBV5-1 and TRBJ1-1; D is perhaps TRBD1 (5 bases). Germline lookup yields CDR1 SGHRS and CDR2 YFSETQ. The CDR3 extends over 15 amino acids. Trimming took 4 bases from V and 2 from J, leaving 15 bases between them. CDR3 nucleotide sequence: TGCGCCAGCAGCCACCTCGACAGTCAAAACACTGAAGCTTTCTTT. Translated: CASSHLDSQNTEAFF.

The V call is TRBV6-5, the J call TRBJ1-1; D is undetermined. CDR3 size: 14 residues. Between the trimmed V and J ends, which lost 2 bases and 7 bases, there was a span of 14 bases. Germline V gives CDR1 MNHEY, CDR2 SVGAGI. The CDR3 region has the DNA TGTGCCAGCAGTTACGAGGGCACGAGGCTTGAAGCTTTCTTT. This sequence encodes CASSYEGTRLEAFF.

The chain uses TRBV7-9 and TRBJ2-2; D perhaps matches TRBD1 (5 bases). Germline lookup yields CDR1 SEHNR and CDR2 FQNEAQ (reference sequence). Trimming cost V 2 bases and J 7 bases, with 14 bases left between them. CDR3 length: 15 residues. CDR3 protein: CASSLQVGVGGELFF. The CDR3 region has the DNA TGTGCCAGCAGCTTACAAGTAGGGGTCGGCGGGGAGCTGTTTTTT.

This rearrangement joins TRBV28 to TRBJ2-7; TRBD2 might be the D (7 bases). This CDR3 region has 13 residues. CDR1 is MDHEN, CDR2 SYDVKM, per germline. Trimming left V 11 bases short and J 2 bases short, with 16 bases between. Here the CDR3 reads CASGGQVPYEQYF. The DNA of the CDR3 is TGTGCCTCCGGGGGGCAGGTACCCTACGAGCAGTACTTC.

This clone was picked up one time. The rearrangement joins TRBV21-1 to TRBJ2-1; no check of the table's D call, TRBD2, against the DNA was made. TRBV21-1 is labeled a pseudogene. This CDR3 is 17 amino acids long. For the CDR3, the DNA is TGTGCCAGCAGCAAACTAGATCCCACCGTTTCCTACAATGAGCAGTTCTTC. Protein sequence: CASSKLDPTVSYNEQFF.